One and the same sample provided the 4 T cell receptor beta chains below, sequenced in a study of cytomegalovirus exposure and HLA in healthy donors. The data were produced by immunoSEQ multiplex PCR, yet TCRdb's version contains in-frame clones alone and is incomplete. The sample yields around 250,000 clones, about 90% seen once. The sequencing input was PBMCs. The source is a woman aged 18-29 years in good health and CMV-seronegative.

The rearrangement uses TRBV2 and TRBJ1-3; D not resolved. Germline CDR1 reads SNHLY; CDR2 reads FYNNEI. Trimming cost V 6 bases and J 2 bases, with 8 bases left between them. The CDR3 covers 13 residues. CDR3 bases: TGTGCCAGCAGGAGAGCTGCTGGAAACACCATATATTTT. Protein sequence: CASRRAAGNTIYF.

This clone was counted only a few times. The gene calls are TRBV7-9 and TRBJ1-2, with TRBD1 identical over 8 bases. The CDR3 is made up of 14 amino acids. The V gene end was trimmed by 5 bases and the J gene end by 5 bases; junction bases not matched to a gene: 7. Looked up from germline, CDR1 is SEHNR and CDR2 is FQNEAQ (reference sequence). The CDR3 bases are TGTGCCAGCAGCGCTCAGGGGGCGGGTTATGGCTACACCTTC. Translation: CASSAQGAGYGYTF.

The V and J genes are TRBV5-1 and TRBJ2-2, with TRBD1 as a possible D gene (6 bases). Deletions cut 0 bases from V and 1 base from J, with 13 bases between. The CDR3 consists of 17 residues. Germline CDR1 reads SGHRS; CDR2 reads YFSETQ. The CDR3 nucleotides read TGCGCCAGCAGCTTGGCCCTGTTACAGGGGAACACCGGGGAGCTGTTTTTT. It codes for CASSLALLQGNTGELFF.

The chain links TRBV14 to TRBJ1-1; no clear D gene. Trimming took off 7 bases at V and 4 bases at J, with 13 bases between the two ends. CDR3 length: 13 residues. Germline lookup yields CDR1 SGHDN and CDR2 FVKESK. The CDR3 DNA sequence: TGTGCCAGCAATGAGCAATGGAGCACTGAAGCTTTCTTT. It specifies CASNEQWSTEAFF.